The clone carrying this T cell receptor (beta chain) showed up many times. One entry per CDR3 protein, called by TCRdb with MiXCR from the multiplex PCR reads. Here the sample spans 60,000 to 65,000 distinct CDR3 sequences, 57% being singletons. This specimen belongs to a study of breast tumors, draining lymph nodes, adjacent tissues. The germline V gene encodes CDR1 SGHAT and CDR2 FQNNGV. The CDR3 spans 16 residues. Trimming at V came to 6 bases and at J to 5 bases, leaving 15 bases not matched to a gene. The V and J genes are TRBV11-2 and TRBJ2-7; 8 nucleotides match TRBD2. The sample taken for sequencing was breast tumor tissue. The source is a female donor with breast cancer. Some clones in this sample may be carry-over from other donors' samples. CDR3 sequence: CASRVLAGLRGHEQYF. In nucleotides, the CDR3 is TGTGCCAGCAGGGTTCTAGCGGGCCTGAGGGGCCACGAGCAGTACTTC.